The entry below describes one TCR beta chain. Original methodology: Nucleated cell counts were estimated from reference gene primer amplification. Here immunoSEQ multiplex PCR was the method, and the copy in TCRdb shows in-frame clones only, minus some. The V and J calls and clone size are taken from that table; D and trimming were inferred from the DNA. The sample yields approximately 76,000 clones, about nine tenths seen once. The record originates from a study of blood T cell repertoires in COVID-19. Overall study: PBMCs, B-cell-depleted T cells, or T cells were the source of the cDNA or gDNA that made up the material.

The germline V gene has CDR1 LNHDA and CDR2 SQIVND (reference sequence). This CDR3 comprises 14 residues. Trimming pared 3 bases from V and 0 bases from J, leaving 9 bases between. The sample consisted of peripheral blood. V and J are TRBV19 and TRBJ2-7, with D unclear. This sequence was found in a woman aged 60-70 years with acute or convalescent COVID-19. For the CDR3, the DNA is TGTGCCAGTAGTATCCGTCCTCTCTCCTACGAGCAGTACTTC. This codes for CASSIRPLSYEQYF.